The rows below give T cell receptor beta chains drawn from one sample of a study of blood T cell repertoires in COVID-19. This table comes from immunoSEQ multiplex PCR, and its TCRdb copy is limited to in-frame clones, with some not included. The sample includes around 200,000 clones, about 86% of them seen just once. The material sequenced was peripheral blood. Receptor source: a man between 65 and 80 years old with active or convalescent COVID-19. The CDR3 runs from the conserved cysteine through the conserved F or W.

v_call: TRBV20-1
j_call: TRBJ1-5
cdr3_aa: CSASLRWNQPQHF

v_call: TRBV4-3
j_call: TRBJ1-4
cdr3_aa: CASSQESGTGGEKLFF

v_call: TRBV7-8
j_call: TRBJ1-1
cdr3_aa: CASSLALGQGGTEAFF

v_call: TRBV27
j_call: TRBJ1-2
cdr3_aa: CASSLSSTGHANYGYTF

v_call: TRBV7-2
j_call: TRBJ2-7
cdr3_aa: CASSLDSTRTYEQYF

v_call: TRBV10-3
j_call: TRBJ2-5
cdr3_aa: CAIRNGLAGETQYF

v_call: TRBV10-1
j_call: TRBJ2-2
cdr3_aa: CASRGDRPTGELFF

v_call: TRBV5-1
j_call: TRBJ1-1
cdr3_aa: CASSYGQAFTEAFF

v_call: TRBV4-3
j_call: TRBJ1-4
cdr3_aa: CASSQDWLAVEKLFF

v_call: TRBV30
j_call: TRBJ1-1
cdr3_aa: CAWTPDRAGAFF

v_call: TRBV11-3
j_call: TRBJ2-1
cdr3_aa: CASGRESEQFF

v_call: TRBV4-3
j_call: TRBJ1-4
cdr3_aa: CASSLFRQGNEKLFF

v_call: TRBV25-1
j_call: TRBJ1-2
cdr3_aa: CASSARTEYGYTF

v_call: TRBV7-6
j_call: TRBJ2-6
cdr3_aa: CASSLGSSGANVLTF

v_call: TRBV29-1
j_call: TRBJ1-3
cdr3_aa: CSAQGLGNTIYF

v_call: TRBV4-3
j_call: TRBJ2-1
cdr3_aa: CASSQKTSGGLYNEQFF

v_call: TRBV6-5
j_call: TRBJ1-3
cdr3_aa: CASGGLAFGNTIYF

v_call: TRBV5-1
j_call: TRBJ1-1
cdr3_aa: CASSQGTAGDNTEAFF

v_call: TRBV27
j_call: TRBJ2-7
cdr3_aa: CASSPRSGTRRYEQYF

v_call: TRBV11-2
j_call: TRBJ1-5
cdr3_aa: CASSPSLPQAQHF

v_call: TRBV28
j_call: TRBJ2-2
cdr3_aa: CASSWFSGRGNTGELFF

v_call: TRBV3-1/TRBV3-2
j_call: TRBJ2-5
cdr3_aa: CASSQIGDSQETQYF

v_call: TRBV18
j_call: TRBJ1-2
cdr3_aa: CASSPDRASPYGYTF

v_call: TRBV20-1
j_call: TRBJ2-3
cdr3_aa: CSASLAGRTDTQYF

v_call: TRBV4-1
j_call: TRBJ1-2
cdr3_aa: CASSQDLAGSGGYTF

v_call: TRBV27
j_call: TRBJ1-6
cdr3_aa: CASSFDRGRSPLHF

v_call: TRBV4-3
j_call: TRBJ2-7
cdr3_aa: CASSQDTRGGYEQYF

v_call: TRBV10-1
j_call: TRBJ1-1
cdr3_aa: CASSESVETEAFF

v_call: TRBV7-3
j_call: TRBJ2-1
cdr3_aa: CASSLKGPGLAGRNEQFF

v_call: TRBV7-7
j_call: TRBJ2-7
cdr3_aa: CASSPDRVHEQYF

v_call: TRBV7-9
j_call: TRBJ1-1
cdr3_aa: CASIKTGNTEAFF

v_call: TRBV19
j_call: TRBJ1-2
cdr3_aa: CASSSRQGGYYGYTF

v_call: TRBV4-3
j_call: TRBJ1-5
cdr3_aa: CASSQEGTGDQPQHF

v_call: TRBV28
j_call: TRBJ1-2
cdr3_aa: CASSPPMGLYGYTF

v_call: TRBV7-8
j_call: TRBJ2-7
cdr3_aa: CASSVTGTRTYEQYF

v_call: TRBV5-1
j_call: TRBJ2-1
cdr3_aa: CASSPGLLAGGLGENEQFF

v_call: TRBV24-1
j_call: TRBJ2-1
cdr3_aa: CATSEGTSGYNEQFF

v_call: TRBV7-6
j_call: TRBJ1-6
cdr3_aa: CASSPTGAGKYNSPLHF

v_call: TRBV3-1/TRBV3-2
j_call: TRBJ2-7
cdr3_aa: CASSQVAGGYEQYF

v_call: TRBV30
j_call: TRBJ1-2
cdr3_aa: CAWDDRDFYGYTF

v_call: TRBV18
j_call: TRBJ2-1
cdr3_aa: CASSLRQGDEQFF

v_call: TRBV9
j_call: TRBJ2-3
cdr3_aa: CASSVGQTLSTDTQYF

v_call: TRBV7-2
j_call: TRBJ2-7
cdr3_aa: CASSQDRFVYEQYF

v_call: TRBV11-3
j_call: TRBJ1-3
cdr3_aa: CASSLDTGEGNTIYF

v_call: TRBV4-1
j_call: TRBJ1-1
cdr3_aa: CASRRRDRSGMNTEAFF

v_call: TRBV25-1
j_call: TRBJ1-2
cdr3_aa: CASKDRVSGYTF

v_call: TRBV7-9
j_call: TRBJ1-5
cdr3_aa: CASSETPREWGQPQHF

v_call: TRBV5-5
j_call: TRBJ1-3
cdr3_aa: CASNGQGNTIYF

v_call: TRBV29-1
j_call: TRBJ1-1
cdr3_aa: CSVPNRVNTEAFF

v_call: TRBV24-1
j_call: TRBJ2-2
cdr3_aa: CATSLTGSNTGELFF

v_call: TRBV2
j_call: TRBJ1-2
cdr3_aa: CASNLDRNYGYTF

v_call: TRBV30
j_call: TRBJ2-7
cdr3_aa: CACRGIAEPYEQYF

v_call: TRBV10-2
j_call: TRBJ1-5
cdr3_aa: CASSEGTFPSNQPQHF

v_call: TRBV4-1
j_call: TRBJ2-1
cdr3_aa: CASSQEGHPSSYNEQFF

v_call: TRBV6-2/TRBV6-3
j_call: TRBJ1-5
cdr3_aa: CASSTGTGSNQPQHF

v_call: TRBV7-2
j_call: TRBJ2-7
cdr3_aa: CASSLEQSYEQYF

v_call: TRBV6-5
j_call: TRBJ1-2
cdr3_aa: CASSYATGYGYTF

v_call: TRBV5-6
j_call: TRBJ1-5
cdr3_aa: CASSTTYSNQPQHF

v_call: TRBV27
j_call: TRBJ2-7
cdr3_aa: CASSLGPTYEQYF